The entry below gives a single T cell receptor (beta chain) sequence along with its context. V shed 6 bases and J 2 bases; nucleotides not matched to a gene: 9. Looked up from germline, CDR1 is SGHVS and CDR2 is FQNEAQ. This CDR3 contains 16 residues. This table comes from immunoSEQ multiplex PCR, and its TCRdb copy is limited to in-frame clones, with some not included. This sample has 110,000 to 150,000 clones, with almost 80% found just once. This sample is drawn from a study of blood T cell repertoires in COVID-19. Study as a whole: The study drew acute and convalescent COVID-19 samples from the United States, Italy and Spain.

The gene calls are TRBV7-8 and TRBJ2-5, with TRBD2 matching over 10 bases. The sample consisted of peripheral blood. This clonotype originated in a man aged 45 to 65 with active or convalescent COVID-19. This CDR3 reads CASSPSGLAYQETQYF. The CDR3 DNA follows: TGTGCCAGCAGTCCGTCGGGACTAGCGTATCAAGAGACCCAGTACTTC.